Following are 6 T cell receptor beta chains from one sample sequenced in a study of identical twins. From the 5' RACE reads, TCRdb called clonotypes with MiXCR, one entry per CDR3 protein. In the table there are about 900,000 distinct CDR3 sequences, roughly an eighth of which are singletons. The sample also formed part of further work on yellow fever vaccine responses in identical twins.

Sequencing used PBMCs. The source of these receptors is a woman aged 18 to 35 in good health.

This clonotype has at least ten counts. The gene calls are TRBV12-3 or TRBV12-4 and TRBJ1-4; 7 bases agree with TRBD1. V dropped 6 bases and J dropped 4; count of bases not matched to a gene: 2. CDR3 length: 13 residues. This CDR3 reads CASSRDSNEKLFF. CDR3 DNA: TGTGCCAGCAGCCGGGACAGTAATGAAAAACTGTTTTTT.

This clonotype was picked up a small number of times. The rearrangement uses TRBV4-1 and TRBJ2-1; D gene unclear. Between the trimmed V and J ends, which lost 1 base and 0 bases, there was a span of 13 bases. Germline CDR1 MGHRA, CDR2 YSYEKL. The CDR3 consists of 17 residues. The CDR3 DNA reads TGCGCCAGCAGCCAAGCCCTCAGGATTAGCTCCTACAATGAGCAGTTCTTC. Amino acid sequence: CASSQALRISSYNEQFF.

This clonotype was seen only a few times. V is TRBV7-2 and J is TRBJ1-6, with D unresolved. The V end was cut by 4 bases, the J end by 0 bases, with 4 bases between. Germline V gene data show CDR1 as SGHTA and CDR2 as FQGNSA. The CDR3 length is 14 residues. CDR3 sequence (DNA): TGTGCCAGCAGCTGGGGCTCCTATAATTCACCCCTCCACTTT. Its translation: CASSWGSYNSPLHF.

In its sample, this clonotype was seen many times. The V call is TRBV29-1, the J call TRBJ2-3, with TRBD2 matching 14 bases. V shed 6 bases and J 2 bases; nucleotides not matched to a gene: 4. This CDR3 contains 15 residues. The germline V gene encodes CDR1 SQVTM and CDR2 ANQGSEA. CDR3 protein: CSVGTSGGYTDTQYF. CDR3 nucleotide sequence: TGCAGCGTAGGGACTAGCGGGGGATACACAGATACGCAGTATTTT.

The gene calls are TRBV7-2 and TRBJ2-7; TRBD2 matches 7 bases. Germline assignment: CDR1 SGHTA and CDR2 FQGNSA. The CDR3 sequence is 19 residues long. Losses at the gene ends were 5 bases for V and 10 bases for J; bases not matched to a gene: 29. For the CDR3, the DNA is TGTGCCAGCAGCCCTAGCGGCAGGGTAACAATAGGATACCTACGAGAACAGTACGTC. The encoded protein is CASSPSGRVTIGYLREQYV.

This clonotype was detected ten times or more. The gene calls are TRBV6-1 and TRBJ2-7; TRBD2 matches at 15 bases. V dropped 6 bases and J dropped 7; count of bases not matched to a gene: 10. This CDR3 spans 16 amino acids. CDR1 and CDR2 from the germline V gene are MNHNS and SASEGT. The DNA for the CDR3 is TGTGCCAGCAGCAACGGACTAGCGGGAGGGCCGGGGGAGCAGTACTTC. Residues: CASSNGLAGGPGEQYF.